The source of this T cell receptor beta chain is a study of T cell responses to AZD1222 COVID-19 vaccine. About this clone itself: The antigen is unknown.

Study outcomes and limitations: With two AZD1222 doses given, Spike-specific TCR breadth and depth both rose.

The V gene lost 1 base and the J gene lost 1 base, with 10 bases spanning the gap. Germline-derived CDR1 and CDR2 are MGHRA and YSYEKL. The CDR3 is made up of 16 amino acids. Sequenced by immunoSEQ multiplex PCR; TCRdb stores in-frame clones only, minus some. Among around 140,000 clones, roughly nine tenths were seen once, and the ten largest hold 9.3%. This chain links TRBV4-1 with TRBJ2-2, with D maybe TRBD1 (6 bases). This sequence originates from an adult who received the AZD1222 COVID-19 vaccine. Here the sequenced sample was peripheral blood, taken 28 days after the second AZD1222 dose. CDR3 amino acids: CASSQVRGKNTGELFF. CDR3 in DNA: TGCGCCAGCAGCCAAGTGAGGGGGAAGAACACCGGGGAGCTGTTTTTT.